The next 5 T cell receptor beta chains were all read from a single sample in a study of blood T cells in healthy people across ages. The use of a sample-barcoded 5' primer and a J-beta primer mix characterized a second PCR of roughly 6 to 11 cycles. One entry per CDR3 protein, called by TCRdb with MiXCR from the 5' RACE reads. The sample consists of roughly 1,700,000 distinct CDR3 sequences, 28% of them appearing once. Sequencing was carried out using blood. Receptors were obtained from a woman in her thirties in good health.

The chain uses TRBV7-2 and TRBJ2-1; 14 nucleotides match TRBD2. J lost 2 bases, V lost 1 base, and 13 bases had no gene match. This CDR3 spans 21 amino acids. CDR1 is SGHTA and CDR2 is FQGNSA in the germline V gene. The DNA of the CDR3 is TGTGCCAGCAGCTTAGTTTGGGGGGGACTAGCGGGAGTGTGGCCCTACAATGAGCAGTTCTTC. It is translated as CASSLVWGGLAGVWPYNEQFF.

This clonotype was counted many times. This chain links TRBV27 with TRBJ2-1; weak D call: TRBD2 (6 bases). Germline V gene sequence: CDR1 MNHEY, CDR2 SMNVEV (reference sequence). The CDR3 covers 15 residues. The V end was cut by 5 bases, the J end by 9 bases, with 20 bases between. CDR3 amino acids: CASSPRRDSRGEQFF. The CDR3 region has the DNA TGTGCCAGCAGTCCACGCCGGGACTCCCGGGGTGAGCAGTTCTTC.

This clonotype was picked up a small number of times. The chain recombines TRBV20-1 with TRBJ1-4; 9 bases fit TRBD1. J lost 8 bases, V lost 6 bases, and 7 bases had no gene match. There are 13 residues in the CDR3. The germline gives CDR1 DFQATT, CDR2 SNEGSKA (reference sequence). CDR3 in DNA: TGCAGTGCGTGGGACAGGGCAACGGAAAAACTGTTTTTT. Protein sequence: CSAWDRATEKLFF.

This clonotype was seen at least ten times. The V and J genes are TRBV12-3 or TRBV12-4 and TRBJ2-7; D not resolved. This CDR3 is 13 amino acids long. Trimming took off 5 bases at V and 1 base at J, with 9 bases between the two ends. The CDR3: CASSPAWSYEQYF. The CDR3 bases are TGTGCCAGCAGTCCCGCCTGGTCCTACGAGCAGTACTTC.

Ten or more counts support this clonotype. The rearrangement joins TRBV12-3 or TRBV12-4 to TRBJ2-7, with 8 bases identical to TRBD1. The CDR3 length is 15 residues. Trimming cost V 7 bases and J 1 base; bases outside gene matches: 9. For the CDR3, the DNA is TGTGCCAGCAAATTGGGGACAGGACCTTCCTACGAGCAGTACTTC. It codes for CASKLGTGPSYEQYF.